The present T cell receptor beta chain was sequenced within a study of shared clonotypes between healthy human individuals. About the research overall: Every donor yielded three CD4 naive, three CD4 memory, two CD8 naive and one CD8 memory plate.

Regarding the study as a whole: Researchers sampled only blood; tissue repertoires likely differ.

The V end lost 4 bases, the J end lost 6 bases, and 13 bases lay between the germline ends. CDR1 SGHRS and CDR2 YFSETQ come from the germline V gene. The CDR3 contains 13 residues. This clone was observed a single time. The antigen is unknown. Every subset had its genomic DNA shared out evenly among several immunoSEQ plates. The data were produced by immunoSEQ multiplex PCR, yet TCRdb's version contains in-frame clones alone and is incomplete. Of over 2,000,000 clones detected, just over 90% appear once; the ten largest clones hold approximately 1.7%. Naive CD8 cells were CD45RO-negative, positively selected for CCR7, excluding terminally differentiated effector memory CD45RA+ cells.

The receptor was isolated from a man aged 18 to 35 in good health. Some clones in this sample may be carry-over from other donors' samples. V gene TRBV5-1 combines with J gene TRBJ1-1; the D is unclear. Sequencing input: naive CD8+ T cells from PBMCs. The CDR3 bases are TGCGCCAGCAGCCCAAAACCTGCGGCTGAAGCTTTCTTT. Residues: CASSPKPAAEAFF.